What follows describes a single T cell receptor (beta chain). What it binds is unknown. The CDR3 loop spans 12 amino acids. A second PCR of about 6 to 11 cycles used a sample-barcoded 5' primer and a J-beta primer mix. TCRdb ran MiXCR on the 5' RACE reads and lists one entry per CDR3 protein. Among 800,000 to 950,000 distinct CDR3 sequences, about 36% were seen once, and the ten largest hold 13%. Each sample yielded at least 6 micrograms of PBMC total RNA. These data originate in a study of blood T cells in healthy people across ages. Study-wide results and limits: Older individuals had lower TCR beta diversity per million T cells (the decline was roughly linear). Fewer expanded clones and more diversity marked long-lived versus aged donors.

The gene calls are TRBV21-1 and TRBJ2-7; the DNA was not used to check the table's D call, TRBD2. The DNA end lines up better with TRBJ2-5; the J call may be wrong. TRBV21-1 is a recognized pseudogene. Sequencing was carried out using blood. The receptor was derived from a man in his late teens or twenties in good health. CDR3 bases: TGTGCCAAAAATCCACGGGGAGAGACCCAGTACTTC. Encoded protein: CAKNPRGETQYF.